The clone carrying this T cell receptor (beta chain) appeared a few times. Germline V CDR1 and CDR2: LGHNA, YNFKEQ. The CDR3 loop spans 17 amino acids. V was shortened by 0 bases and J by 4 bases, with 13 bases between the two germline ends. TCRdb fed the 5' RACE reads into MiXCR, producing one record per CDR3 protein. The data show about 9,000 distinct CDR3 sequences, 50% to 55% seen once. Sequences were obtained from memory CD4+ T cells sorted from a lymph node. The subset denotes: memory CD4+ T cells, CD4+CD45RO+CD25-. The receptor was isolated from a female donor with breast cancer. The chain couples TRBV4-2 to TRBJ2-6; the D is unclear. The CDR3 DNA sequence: TGTGCCAGCAGCCAAGATAGCCGACTCTCCGGGGCCAACGTCCTGACTTTC. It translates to CASSQDSRLSGANVLTF.